The present T cell receptor beta chain was sequenced within a study of cytomegalovirus exposure and HLA in healthy donors. Sequenced by immunoSEQ multiplex PCR; TCRdb stores in-frame clones only, minus some. Among more than 95,000 clones listed, about 91% were seen once. General observations from the study: The TCR clusters that emerged in the first cohort tended, a later analysis found, to co-occur in the 110 or so validation repertoires.

It was the approximately 110-subject validation cohort, separate from the approximately 620-subject first cohort, to which the donors belonged. This clone was seen more than once but under ten times. No antigen is known for it. CDR1 is SGHTA and CDR2 is FQGNSA in the germline V gene. The J segment lost 3 bases and the V segment lost 5 bases, leaving 5 bases of the junction unmatched. The CDR3 is 14 amino acids. What was sequenced was PBMCs. The rearrangement joins TRBV7-2 to TRBJ1-2, with 8 bases lining up with TRBD1. The sequence was obtained from a woman younger than 30 in good health and CMV-seronegative. In nucleotides, the CDR3 is TGTGCCAGCAGCCGGCAGGGGGCGGACTATGGCTACACCTTC. It encodes CASSRQGADYGYTF. Using reference TRBV7-2 and TRBJ1-2 for the parts outside the CDR3, the full variable domain is GAGVSQSPSNKVTEKGKDVELRCDPISGHTALYWYRQSLGQGLEFLIYFQGNSAPDKSGLPSDRFSAERTGGSVSTLTIQRTQQEDSAVYLCASSRQGADYGYTFGSGTRLTVV.